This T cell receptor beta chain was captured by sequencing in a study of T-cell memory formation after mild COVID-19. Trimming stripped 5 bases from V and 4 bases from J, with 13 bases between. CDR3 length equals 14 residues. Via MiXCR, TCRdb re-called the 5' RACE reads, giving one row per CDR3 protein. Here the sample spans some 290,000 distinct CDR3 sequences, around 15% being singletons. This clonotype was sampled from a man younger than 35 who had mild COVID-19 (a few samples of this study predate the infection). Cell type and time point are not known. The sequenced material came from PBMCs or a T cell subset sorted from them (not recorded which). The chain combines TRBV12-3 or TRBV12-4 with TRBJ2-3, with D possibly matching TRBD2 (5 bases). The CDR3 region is CASSGLPGADTQYF. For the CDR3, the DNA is TGTGCCAGCAGTGGACTTCCAGGTGCAGATACGCAGTATTTT.